A single sample gave rise to the 21 T cell receptor beta chains below, sequenced in a study of blood T cells in healthy people across ages. A second about 7 to 12 cycle PCR used barcoded and J-beta primers. TCRdb ran MiXCR on the 5' RACE reads and lists one entry per CDR3 protein. The sample shows some 1.7 million distinct CDR3 sequences, roughly 27% of them seen only once. Sequenced: blood. Receptors originate from a woman in her 30s in good health.

This chain joins TRBV6-1 and TRBJ1-1; TRBD1 is a possible D gene (5 bases). The CDR3 runs 14 residues. CDR1 and CDR2 (germline): MNHNS, SASEGT. Trimming removed 2 bases at V and 5 bases at J, with 12 bases between. In DNA form, the CDR3 reads TGTGCCAGCAGTGAATTTGAGGGGTGGACTGAAGCTTTCTTT. It translates to CASSEFEGWTEAFF.

The chain is built from TRBV19 and TRBJ2-1; D might be TRBD2 (5 bases). V was clipped by 7 bases and J by 1 base, with 14 bases between them. CDR3 length: 15 residues. Germline V gene lookup returns CDR1 LNHDA and CDR2 SQIVND (reference sequence). In DNA form, the CDR3 reads TGTGCCAGTACCCCCGGGGTAGCTTCCTACAATGAGCAGTTCTTC. Amino acids: CASTPGVASYNEQFF.

The sample holds a few counts of this clonotype. J is TRBJ2-3 and V is TRBV4-3; 10 bases match TRBD1. This CDR3 is 16 amino acids long. V shed 0 bases, J shed 2 bases, and the junction held 2 bases outside the gene matches. Germline V gene lookup returns CDR1 LGHNA and CDR2 YSLEER. The CDR3 region is CASSQDDRGLTDTQYF. As DNA, the CDR3 is TGCGCCAGCAGCCAAGATGACAGGGGGCTCACAGATACGCAGTATTTT.

The V and J genes are TRBV7-9 and TRBJ1-2, with 7 nucleotides matching TRBD1. The ends lost 5 bases at V and 0 bases at J; junction bases unmatched: 9. The CDR3 extends over 16 amino acids. CDR1 and CDR2 from the germline V gene are SEHNR and FQNEAQ (reference sequence). The CDR3 reads CASSPDREFTNYGYTF. The CDR3 DNA follows: TGTGCCAGCAGCCCCGACAGGGAGTTCACTAACTATGGCTACACCTTC. Variable domain in full (rest from reference TRBV7-9 and TRBJ1-2): DTGVSQNPRHKITKRGQNVTFRCDPISEHNRLYWYRQTLGQGPEFLTYFQNEAQLEKSRLLSDRFSAERPKGSFSTLEIQRTEQGDSAMYLCASSPDREFTNYGYTFGSGTRLTVV.

This clonotype was observed a few times. The rearrangement uses TRBV5-1 and TRBJ2-1; TRBD2 agrees at 8 bases. Trimming took 3 bases from V and 8 from J; bases not matched to a gene: 7. Germline values: CDR1 SGHRS, CDR2 YFSETQ. The CDR3 sequence is 14 residues long. CDR3 nucleotide sequence: TGCGCCAGCAGCTATACGGGAGGGGAGGATGAGCAGTTCTTC. Translation: CASSYTGGEDEQFF. Based on the CDR3 plus reference TRBV5-1 and TRBJ2-1, the full variable domain is KAGVTQTPRYLIKTRGQQVTLSCSPISGHRSVSWYQQTPGQGLQFLFEYFSETQRNKGNFPGRFSGRQFSNSRSEMNVSTLELGDSALYLCASSYTGGEDEQFFGPGTRLTVL.

As regards this clonotype: Possible read error: a much larger clone is one base away. This rearrangement joins TRBV29-1 to TRBJ1-1; D gene unclear. Germline assignment: CDR1 SQVTM and CDR2 ANQGSEA. The CDR3 runs 14 residues. With 4 bases removed from V and 1 base from J, the gap between germline ends came to 13 bases. The CDR3 DNA reads TGCAGCGTTGGATGGAGGCACTCGAACACTGAAGCTTTCTTT. Translated: CSVGWRHSNTEAFF.

Many counts were recorded for this clonotype. The chain has TRBV9 and TRBJ2-7; unclear D gene. The CDR3 spans 13 residues. Per the germline V gene, CDR1 is SGDLS and CDR2 is YYNGEE. V dropped 3 bases and J dropped 5 bases, with 12 bases sitting between them. The CDR3 sequence is CASSAPQKDEQYF. The CDR3 nucleotides read TGTGCCAGCAGCGCTCCCCAGAAGGACGAGCAGTACTTC.

The chain is built from TRBV12-5 and TRBJ2-3; 12 positions match TRBD2. V trimming: 5 bases; J trimming: 5 bases; junction bases outside the gene matches: 11. CDR1 and CDR2 from the germline V gene are LGHNT and FRNRAP. This CDR3 is 17 amino acids long. CDR3: CASGLPSGGAFQDTQYF. The CDR3 coding sequence is TGTGCTAGTGGTCTCCCTAGCGGGGGGGCCTTTCAAGATACGCAGTATTTT.

Only a few counts were recorded for this clonotype. At one of its ends the junction is not consistent with the germline gene, which may arise from a read error. V is TRBV12-3 or TRBV12-4 and J is TRBJ2-1; 10 bases are a match to TRBD2. The CDR3 spans 16 residues. CDR3 residues: CTSSSWERGGSDEQFF. In DNA, the CDR3 is TGTACCAGCAGTTCATGGGAGCGGGGGGGCTCGGATGAGCAGTTCTTC.

Of note for this clonotype: Given a much more abundant clone one base away, this may be a read error. The V and J genes are TRBV12-3 or TRBV12-4 and TRBJ1-2, with TRBD1 matching over 9 bases. The CDR3 is 14 residues long. J gave up 7 bases and V 11 bases, and 14 bases lay outside the gene matches. CDR3 amino acids: CAGTPTGTGFGYTF. The CDR3 bases are TGTGCCGGCACGCCAACCGGGACAGGGTTTGGCTACACCTTC.

This clonotype was recorded a few times. The chain is built from TRBV2 and TRBJ1-2; TRBD1 matches 11 bases. Germline loops: CDR1 SNHLY, CDR2 FYNNEI. CDR3 length equals 17 residues. V shed 2 bases and J 8 bases; nucleotides not matched to a gene: 13. In DNA, the CDR3 is TGTGCCAGCAGTGAAAATTTTTATCTCGGACAGGGGGCGGGCTACACCTTC. Encoded protein: CASSENFYLGQGAGYTF.

Only a few counts were recorded for this clonotype. The V gene is TRBV12-5, the J gene TRBJ2-3, with D uncertain. This CDR3 has 16 amino acids. CDR1 is LGHNT, CDR2 FRNRAP, per germline. The germline V and J ends were trimmed by 0 bases and 4 bases, with 14 bases remaining between them. CDR3 protein: CASGLVPRAPADTQYF. The CDR3 nucleotides are TGTGCTAGTGGTTTGGTTCCCCGGGCCCCCGCAGATACGCAGTATTTT.

V and J are TRBV12-3 or TRBV12-4 and TRBJ1-1; D unresolved. V was pared by 7 bases and J by 3 bases, with 12 bases between. The CDR3 is made up of 13 amino acids. Here the CDR3 reads CASIPDGDTEAFF. Written as DNA, the CDR3 is TGTGCCAGCATCCCGGACGGAGACACTGAAGCTTTCTTT.

The chain has TRBV2 and TRBJ2-3; D possibly corresponds to TRBD1 (6 bases). CDR3 length: 15 residues. CDR1 is SNHLY, CDR2 FYNNEI, per germline. The ends were cut back, 4 bases at V and 5 bases at J, with 16 bases in the middle. The chain's CDR3 is CASSGGTGIGDTQYF. Written as DNA, the CDR3 is TGTGCCAGCAGTGGGGGTACAGGGATCGGAGATACGCAGTATTTT.

CDR3 DNA: TGTGCCAGCAGCCCGCAGGGACAGGGGAATTCACCCCTCCACTTT. Encoded protein: CASSPQGQGNSPLHF. The chain joins TRBV3-1 to TRBJ1-6; 10 bases match TRBD1. This CDR3 region has 15 residues. The germline gives CDR1 LGHDT, CDR2 YNNKEL (reference sequence). With V trimmed by 4 bases and J by 7 bases, 4 bases remained unmatched.

CDR3 sequence (DNA): TGTGCCACAGGAAGTCCTAGCGGGGTAGGGCCATCTTTGTACAATGAGCAGTTCTTC. The encoded protein is CATGSPSGVGPSLYNEQFF. J is TRBJ2-1 and V is TRBV24-1; 9 bases align to TRBD2. Unmatched junction bases numbered 22, after V lost 10 bases and J lost 4 bases. The CDR3 has 19 residues. CDR1 and CDR2 from the germline V gene are KGHDR and SFDVKD.

The table lists this clonotype with a few counts. The chain uses TRBV20-1 and TRBJ2-3; D is uncertain. The germline V gene encodes CDR1 DFQATT and CDR2 SNEGSKA (reference sequence). CDR3 length equals 14 residues. The V end lost 0 bases, the J end lost 5 bases, and 12 bases lay between the germline ends. The CDR3 DNA is TGCAGTGCTAGAGATCGGAATGACATAGATACGCAGTATTTT. Protein product: CSARDRNDIDTQYF.

A few counts support this clonotype. V usage is TRBV14 and J usage is TRBJ2-5, with D possibly being TRBD2 (5 bases). Germline CDR1 and CDR2: SGHDN and FVKESK. This CDR3 spans 15 amino acids. Trimming took off 1 base at V and 1 base at J, with 10 bases between the two ends. CDR3 DNA: TGTGCCAGCAGCCAAGTCAGCGGTAGCCAAGAGACCCAGTACTTC. Translating gives CASSQVSGSQETQYF.

The table lists this clonotype with a few counts. The chain carries TRBV5-5 and TRBJ2-1; tentative D call: TRBD1 (5 bases). CDR1 is SGHKS, CDR2 YYEKEE, per germline (reference sequence). V was clipped by 4 bases and J by 8 bases, with 22 bases between them. The CDR3 contains 16 residues. The CDR3 nucleotides read TGTGCCAGCAGCGCCCCGACCACCCGAGAAGGGGATGAGCAGTTCTTC. It encodes CASSAPTTREGDEQFF.

This clonotype was picked up a small number of times. The V call is TRBV6-4, the J call TRBJ2-2; no firm D call. Germline V gene lookup returns CDR1 MRHNA and CDR2 SNTAGT. Trimming pared 2 bases from V and 4 bases from J, leaving 5 bases between. This CDR3 has 13 residues. Here the CDR3 DNA reads TGTGCCAGCAGTGACAGGGCCACCGGGGAGCTGTTTTTT. This encodes CASSDRATGELFF.

This clonotype was found many times. The V call is TRBV12-3 or TRBV12-4, the J call TRBJ1-5; D is unclear. The germline V and J ends were trimmed by 6 bases and 6 bases, with 9 bases remaining between them. This CDR3 has 12 amino acids. CDR3 nucleotides: TGTGCCAGCAGACTTGGGAGTCAGCCCCAGCATTTT. Translating it yields CASRLGSQPQHF.